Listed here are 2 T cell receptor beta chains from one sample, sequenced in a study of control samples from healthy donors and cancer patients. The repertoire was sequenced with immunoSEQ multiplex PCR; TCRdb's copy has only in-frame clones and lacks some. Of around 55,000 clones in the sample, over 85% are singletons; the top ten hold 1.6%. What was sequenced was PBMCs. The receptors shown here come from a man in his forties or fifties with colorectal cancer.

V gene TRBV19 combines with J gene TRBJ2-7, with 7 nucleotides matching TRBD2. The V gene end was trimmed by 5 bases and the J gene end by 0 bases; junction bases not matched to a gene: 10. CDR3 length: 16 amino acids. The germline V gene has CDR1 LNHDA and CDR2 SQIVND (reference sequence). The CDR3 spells CASSPTGGGYSYEQYF. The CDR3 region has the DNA TGTGCCAGTAGTCCGACTGGGGGGGGTTACTCCTACGAGCAGTACTTC.

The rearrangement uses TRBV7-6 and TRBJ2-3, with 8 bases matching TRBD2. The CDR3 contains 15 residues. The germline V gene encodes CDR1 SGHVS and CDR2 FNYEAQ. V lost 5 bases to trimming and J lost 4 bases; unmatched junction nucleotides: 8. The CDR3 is CASSLTGGTADTQYF. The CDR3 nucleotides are TGTGCCAGCAGCCTCACGGGGGGGACCGCAGATACGCAGTATTTT.